This is a list of T cell receptor beta chains from one sample in a study of T cells in narcolepsy. TCRdb keeps only in-frame clones here, not all; method: immunoSEQ multiplex PCR. Of 25,000 to 30,000 clones in the sample, roughly 78% are singletons; the top ten hold roughly 7%. The sequenced material came from memory (CD45RA-) CD4+ T cells from blood. These TCRs come from a human donor in good health. CDR3s include the opening cysteine and the closing phenylalanine or tryptophan. The order of the fields is J gene, D gene, clone size, V gene, CDR3 DNA, CDR3 protein. D genes are given only for firm matches. The size of a clone is reported for some rows only, either as once, few or many, or as a class for expanded clones.

J gene: TRBJ1-6; D gene: TRBD1; clone size: -; V gene: TRBV6-1; CDR3 DNA: TGTGCCAGCAGTGCGGCGGACAGGGGCGATGCTTCACCCCTCCACTTT; CDR3 protein: CASSAADRGDASPLHF
J gene: TRBJ2-7; D gene: -; clone size: few; V gene: TRBV18; CDR3 DNA: TGTGCCAGCTCACCACCCGGCAGGGCCCACGAGCAGTACTTC; CDR3 protein: CASSPPGRAHEQYF
J gene: TRBJ2-1; D gene: -; clone size: -; V gene: TRBV28; CDR3 DNA: TGTGCCAGCAGTTCCCCGGGACCGCTCAATGAGCAGTTCTTC; CDR3 protein: CASSSPGPLNEQFF
J gene: TRBJ1-3; D gene: -; clone size: once; V gene: TRBV7-8; CDR3 DNA: TGTGCCAGCAGCATGGACACTACTGGAAACACCATATATTTT; CDR3 protein: CASSMDTTGNTIYF
J gene: TRBJ2-1; D gene: -; clone size: -; V gene: TRBV5-1; CDR3 DNA: TGCGCCAGCAGCTTGGTTGGGAGCTACAATGAGCAGTTCTTC; CDR3 protein: CASSLVGSYNEQFF
J gene: TRBJ1-4; D gene: -; clone size: few; V gene: TRBV19; CDR3 DNA: TGTGCCAGTAGCCCTGAATTGAGCTTCACTAATGAAAAACTGTTTTTT; CDR3 protein: CASSPELSFTNEKLFF
J gene: TRBJ2-5; D gene: TRBD1; clone size: -; V gene: TRBV9; CDR3 DNA: TGTGCCAGCAGCGCGTCGACAGGGGGCATCGGAGAGACCCAGTACTTC; CDR3 protein: CASSASTGGIGETQYF
J gene: TRBJ1-5; D gene: -; clone size: -; V gene: TRBV28; CDR3 DNA: TGTGCCAGCAGCCCTCTCTCGATGGCCCAGCATTTT; CDR3 protein: CASSPLSMAQHF
J gene: TRBJ2-1; D gene: -; clone size: -; V gene: TRBV5-6; CDR3 DNA: TGTGCCAGCAGCTTGTGGGGGAGAAACCTCAATGAGCAGTTCTTC; CDR3 protein: CASSLWGRNLNEQFF
J gene: TRBJ1-6; D gene: -; clone size: -; V gene: TRBV7-2; CDR3 DNA: TGTGCCAGCAGCCCAGGGTCAAATTCACCCCTCCACTTT; CDR3 protein: CASSPGSNSPLHF
J gene: TRBJ2-1; D gene: -; clone size: -; V gene: TRBV7-2; CDR3 DNA: TGTGCCAGCAGCTTTGACTACAATGAGCAGTTCTTC; CDR3 protein: CASSFDYNEQFF
J gene: TRBJ1-2; D gene: -; clone size: -; V gene: TRBV7-2; CDR3 DNA: TGTGCCAGCAGCTCGCAGGGTCCGTCTGATGGCTACACCTTC; CDR3 protein: CASSSQGPSDGYTF
J gene: TRBJ1-5; D gene: -; clone size: few; V gene: TRBV11-2; CDR3 DNA: TGTGCCAGCAGCTTAGGATTCTCACAGCCCCAGCATTTT; CDR3 protein: CASSLGFSQPQHF
J gene: TRBJ1-2; D gene: -; clone size: -; V gene: TRBV29-1; CDR3 DNA: TGCAGCGGCCTGGACTGGATTTATGGCTACACCTTC; CDR3 protein: CSGLDWIYGYTF
J gene: TRBJ2-3; D gene: TRBD1; clone size: -; V gene: TRBV5-1; CDR3 DNA: TGCGCCAGCTCCGGGACAGGGGCCGGAGATACGCAGTATTTT; CDR3 protein: CASSGTGAGDTQYF
J gene: TRBJ1-1; D gene: -; clone size: -; V gene: TRBV13; CDR3 DNA: TGTGCCAGCAGCGCCCATTGGGGGGAGGTACACACTGAAGCTTTCTTT; CDR3 protein: CASSAHWGEVHTEAFF
J gene: TRBJ2-3; D gene: -; clone size: -; V gene: TRBV9; CDR3 DNA: TGTGCCAGCAGCCGTGTTGGAGATACGCAGTATTTT; CDR3 protein: CASSRVGDTQYF
J gene: TRBJ2-2; D gene: -; clone size: -; V gene: TRBV28; CDR3 DNA: TGTGCCAGCAGTTTGGGGGGAGATTTCACCGGGGAGCTGTTTTTT; CDR3 protein: CASSLGGDFTGELFF
J gene: TRBJ2-2; D gene: TRBD1; clone size: once; V gene: TRBV6-5; CDR3 DNA: TGTGCCAGCAGTTCGGGGCAGGGGGCAACCACCGGGGAGCTGTTTTTT; CDR3 protein: CASSSGQGATTGELFF
J gene: TRBJ2-3; D gene: TRBD2; clone size: -; V gene: TRBV4-2; CDR3 DNA: TGTGCCAGCAGCCAAGTACAGGTGCGGGGGGAGCAGTATTTT; CDR3 protein: CASSQVQVRGEQYF
J gene: TRBJ1-5; D gene: -; clone size: -; V gene: TRBV6-5; CDR3 DNA: TGTGCCAGCCAGTGGGAGGGTTGGTCGGGTCAGCCCCAGCATTTT; CDR3 protein: CASQWEGWSGQPQHF
J gene: TRBJ2-5; D gene: -; clone size: -; V gene: TRBV4-1; CDR3 DNA: TGCGCCAGCAGCCAAGATAGGCCGCCCCCCCGGGAGACCCAGTACTTC; CDR3 protein: CASSQDRPPPRETQYF
J gene: TRBJ1-2; D gene: -; clone size: -; V gene: TRBV18; CDR3 DNA: TGTGCCAGCTCACCACCGAGGGGGGGCTCTGTCCTGTTCTATGGCTACACCTTC; CDR3 protein: CASSPPRGGSVLFYGYTF
J gene: TRBJ1-1; D gene: -; clone size: -; V gene: TRBV7-2; CDR3 DNA: TGTGCCAGCAGCTTTCGGGGTCCCGAAACTGAAGCTTTCTTT; CDR3 protein: CASSFRGPETEAFF
J gene: TRBJ2-7; D gene: -; clone size: -; V gene: TRBV23-1; CDR3 DNA: TGCGCCAGCAGGTGCAGCCTCTCCTACGAGCAGTACTTC; CDR3 protein: CASRCSLSYEQYF
J gene: TRBJ2-7; D gene: -; clone size: -; V gene: TRBV7-9; CDR3 DNA: TGTGCCAGCAGCCGACAGGGAGGTATAGCCTACGAGCAGTACTTC; CDR3 protein: CASSRQGGIAYEQYF
J gene: TRBJ2-1; D gene: TRBD2; clone size: -; V gene: TRBV7-9; CDR3 DNA: TGTGCCAGCAGCCCCAAGGGCGGCGGGGGGGGTGAGCAGTTCTTC; CDR3 protein: CASSPKGGGGGEQFF
J gene: TRBJ1-1; D gene: -; clone size: few; V gene: TRBV2; CDR3 DNA: TGTGCCAGCACAAAGGAAGTATCCAACACTGAAGCTTTCTTT; CDR3 protein: CASTKEVSNTEAFF
J gene: TRBJ2-3; D gene: TRBD2; clone size: once; V gene: TRBV7-2; CDR3 DNA: TGTGCCAGCAGTCGCCGGACTAGCGGGTTTTTCACAGATACGCAGTATTTT; CDR3 protein: CASSRRTSGFFTDTQYF
J gene: TRBJ1-5; D gene: -; clone size: -; V gene: TRBV16; CDR3 DNA: TGTGCCAGCAGCCAATCGGGGAGAAATCAGCCCCAGCATTTT; CDR3 protein: CASSQSGRNQPQHF
J gene: TRBJ2-7; D gene: TRBD2; clone size: few; V gene: TRBV7-3; CDR3 DNA: TGTGCCAGCAGCCCTGGGACTAGCGGCACCTACGAGCAGTACTTC; CDR3 protein: CASSPGTSGTYEQYF
J gene: TRBJ2-7; D gene: -; clone size: -; V gene: TRBV19; CDR3 DNA: TGTGCCAGTAGTAAGGGTCCTACCGCGTACGAGCAGTACTTC; CDR3 protein: CASSKGPTAYEQYF
J gene: TRBJ2-5; D gene: TRBD2; clone size: once; V gene: TRBV5-5; CDR3 DNA: TGTGCCAGCAGCGAAGTACTAGCGGGGGATTTAGAGACCCAGTACTTC; CDR3 protein: CASSEVLAGDLETQYF
J gene: TRBJ1-1; D gene: -; clone size: -; V gene: TRBV11-2; CDR3 DNA: TGTGCCACCATCCGAGGGTTGGCTGAAGCTTTCTTT; CDR3 protein: CATIRGLAEAFF
J gene: TRBJ1-5; D gene: -; clone size: -; V gene: TRBV28; CDR3 DNA: TGTGCCAGCCATACAGCCAACGGCCGGCCCCAGCATTTT; CDR3 protein: CASHTANGRPQHF
J gene: TRBJ2-7; D gene: -; clone size: -; V gene: TRBV5-1; CDR3 DNA: TGCGCCAGCAGTTATTCGACAGAATCCTACGAGCAGTACTTC; CDR3 protein: CASSYSTESYEQYF
J gene: TRBJ1-1; D gene: TRBD1; clone size: few; V gene: TRBV7-2; CDR3 DNA: TGTGCCAGCAGCATGAAGACAGGGGGCTACGCTGAAGCTTTCTTT; CDR3 protein: CASSMKTGGYAEAFF
J gene: TRBJ1-6; D gene: -; clone size: -; V gene: TRBV5-1; CDR3 DNA: TGCGCCAGCAGCACAAGAGGGGATTCACCCCTCCACTTT; CDR3 protein: CASSTRGDSPLHF
J gene: TRBJ1-4; D gene: -; clone size: -; V gene: TRBV5-1; CDR3 DNA: TGCGCCAGCAGAGAAGGGGGGGCAGAAGAAAAACTGTTTTTT; CDR3 protein: CASREGGAEEKLFF
J gene: TRBJ1-1; D gene: TRBD1; clone size: -; V gene: TRBV2; CDR3 DNA: TGTGCCAGCAAGGGACAGATGAACACTGAAGCTTTCTTT; CDR3 protein: CASKGQMNTEAFF
J gene: TRBJ1-3; D gene: -; clone size: -; V gene: TRBV7-2; CDR3 DNA: TGTGCCAGCAGCCCCTCCCAAGGGCGGCTCTCTGGAAACACCATATATTTT; CDR3 protein: CASSPSQGRLSGNTIYF
J gene: TRBJ2-6; D gene: -; clone size: -; V gene: TRBV28; CDR3 DNA: TGTGCCAGCAAACCTGGGGCCAACGTCCTGACTTTC; CDR3 protein: CASKPGANVLTF
J gene: TRBJ1-2; D gene: -; clone size: -; V gene: TRBV4-1; CDR3 DNA: TGCGCCAGCAGCCAAGATGACGGACAGCGATACACCTTC; CDR3 protein: CASSQDDGQRYTF
J gene: TRBJ1-2; D gene: -; clone size: -; V gene: TRBV6-5; CDR3 DNA: TGTGCCAGTTCGTCGCCGAATACTAACTATGGCTACACCTTC; CDR3 protein: CASSSPNTNYGYTF
J gene: TRBJ2-1; D gene: -; clone size: -; V gene: TRBV9; CDR3 DNA: TGTGCCAGCAGCGGCGGACCCGCGCGGGAGCAGTTCTTC; CDR3 protein: CASSGGPAREQFF
J gene: TRBJ1-4; D gene: -; clone size: -; V gene: TRBV7-2; CDR3 DNA: TGTGCCAGCAGCGCAGACCCAGGAGTTGGGAAACTGTTTTTT; CDR3 protein: CASSADPGVGKLFF
J gene: TRBJ1-2; D gene: TRBD1; clone size: -; V gene: TRBV7-2; CDR3 DNA: TGTGCCAGCAGCTTAGGGGACAGGGTTCACTATGGCTACACCTTC; CDR3 protein: CASSLGDRVHYGYTF
J gene: TRBJ1-2; D gene: -; clone size: -; V gene: TRBV7-2; CDR3 DNA: TGTGCCAGCAGCTTAAGGACAGACTATGGCTACACCTTC; CDR3 protein: CASSLRTDYGYTF
J gene: TRBJ2-5; D gene: TRBD2; clone size: -; V gene: TRBV28; CDR3 DNA: TGTGCCAGCACCCTTAGGGGCGGGGGGGCAATTCAGGAGACCCAGTACTTC; CDR3 protein: CASTLRGGGAIQETQYF
J gene: TRBJ2-3; D gene: -; clone size: once; V gene: TRBV5-1; CDR3 DNA: TGCGCCAGCAGCTTGGGAGGTGGGGACTTTACAGATACGCAGTATTTT; CDR3 protein: CASSLGGGDFTDTQYF
J gene: TRBJ2-3; D gene: TRBD1; clone size: medium-sized; V gene: TRBV5-1; CDR3 DNA: TGCGCCAGCAGCTTGGGCCACCGGGACAGGTCCACAGATACGCAGTATTTT; CDR3 protein: CASSLGHRDRSTDTQYF